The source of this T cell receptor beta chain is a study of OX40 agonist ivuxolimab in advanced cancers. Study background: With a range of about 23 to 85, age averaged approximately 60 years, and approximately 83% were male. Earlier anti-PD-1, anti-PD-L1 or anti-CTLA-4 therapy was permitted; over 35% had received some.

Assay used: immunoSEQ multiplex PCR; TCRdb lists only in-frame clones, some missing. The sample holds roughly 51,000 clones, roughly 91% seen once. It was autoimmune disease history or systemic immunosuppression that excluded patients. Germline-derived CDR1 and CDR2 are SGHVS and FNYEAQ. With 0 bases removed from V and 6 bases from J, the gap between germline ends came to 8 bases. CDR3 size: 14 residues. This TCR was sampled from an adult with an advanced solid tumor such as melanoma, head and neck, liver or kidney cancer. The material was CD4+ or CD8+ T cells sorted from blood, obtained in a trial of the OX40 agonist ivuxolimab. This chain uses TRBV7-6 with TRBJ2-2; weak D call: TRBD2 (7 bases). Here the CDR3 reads CASSLAGGPGELFF. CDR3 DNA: TGTGCCAGCAGCTTAGCGGGGGGGCCCGGGGAGCTGTTTTTT.